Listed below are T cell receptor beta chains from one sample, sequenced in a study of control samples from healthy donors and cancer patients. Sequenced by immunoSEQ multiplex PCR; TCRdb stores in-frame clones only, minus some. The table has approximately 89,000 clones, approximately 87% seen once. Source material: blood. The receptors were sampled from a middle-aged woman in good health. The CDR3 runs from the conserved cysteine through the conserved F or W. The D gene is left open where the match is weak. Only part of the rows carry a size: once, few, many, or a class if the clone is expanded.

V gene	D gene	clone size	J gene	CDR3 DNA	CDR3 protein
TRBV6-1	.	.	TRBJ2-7	TGTGCCAGCAGTGATGTTGGTAGAGGGGGGTCCTTCTTC	CASSDVGRGGSFF
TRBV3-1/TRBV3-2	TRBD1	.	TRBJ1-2	TGTGCCAGCAGAAACAGGGGGCTTGAAGGCTACACCTTC	CASRNRGLEGYTF
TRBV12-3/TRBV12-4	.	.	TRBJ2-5	TGTGCCAGCAGAACAGGAAGAGAGACCCAGTACTTC	CASRTGRETQYF
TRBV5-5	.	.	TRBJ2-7	TGTGCCAGCAGTCTCGGGCTAGAGGGGTCCTACGAGCAGTACTTC	CASSLGLEGSYEQYF
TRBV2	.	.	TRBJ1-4	TGTGCCAGCAGGGAGGATCCTCGGTCGGCTAATGAAAAACTGTTTTTT	CASREDPRSANEKLFF
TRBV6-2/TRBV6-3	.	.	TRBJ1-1	TGTGCCAGCAGTTCCACCAACGGGGGAGGGAACACTGAAGCTTTCTTT	CASSSTNGGGNTEAFF
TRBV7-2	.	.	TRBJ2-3	TGTGCCAGCAGCTTAGCTGGGCAGGGATTGAGTGATACGCAGTATTTT	CASSLAGQGLSDTQYF
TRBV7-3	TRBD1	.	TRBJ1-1	TGTGCCAGCAGCTTGACCGGGACAGGGCACACTGAAGCTTTCTTT	CASSLTGTGHTEAFF
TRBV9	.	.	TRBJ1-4	TGTGCCAGCAGCGGGGGGGTTGGTGAAAAACTGTTTTTT	CASSGGVGEKLFF
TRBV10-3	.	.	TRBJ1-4	TGTGCCATCAGTGAAGGTCTCGGGACTAATGAAAAACTGTTTTTT	CAISEGLGTNEKLFF
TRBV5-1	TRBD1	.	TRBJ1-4	TGCGCCAGCAGCTTGGGACAGGGGGCTGAAAAACTGTTTTTT	CASSLGQGAEKLFF
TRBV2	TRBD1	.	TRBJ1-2	TGTGCCAGCAGTTTTACAGGGGCCGGAGCCTATGGCTACACCTTC	CASSFTGAGAYGYTF
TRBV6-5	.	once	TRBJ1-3	TGTGCCAGCAGTTACTCAGCCGGGGCGTCTGGAAACACCATATATTTT	CASSYSAGASGNTIYF
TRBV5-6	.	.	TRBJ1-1	TGTGCCAGCAGCCTCCCTAACACTGAAGCTTTCTTT	CASSLPNTEAFF
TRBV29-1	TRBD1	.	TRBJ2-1	TGCAGCGCCTCCCGGGACAGGGTTCAGAACAATGAGCAGTTCTTC	CSASRDRVQNNEQFF
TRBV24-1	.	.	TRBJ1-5	TGTGCCACCAGTGACCGGGGGACTCAGCCCCAGCATTTT	CATSDRGTQPQHF
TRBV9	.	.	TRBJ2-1	TGTGCCAGCAGCGTGGATAGCTCCTACAATGAGCAGTTCTTC	CASSVDSSYNEQFF
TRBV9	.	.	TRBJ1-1	TGTGCCAGCAGCGTGGGAACAGGTAGGAACACTGAAGCTTTCTTT	CASSVGTGRNTEAFF
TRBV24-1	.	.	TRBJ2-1	TGTGCCACCAGTGGAGTATTAATGGACCGCGACAATGAGCAGTTCTTC	CATSGVLMDRDNEQFF
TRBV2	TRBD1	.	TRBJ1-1	TGTGCCAGCAAGGACCGACAGGGGGAAATGAACACTGAAGCTTTCTTT	CASKDRQGEMNTEAFF
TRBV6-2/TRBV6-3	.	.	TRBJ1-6	TGTGCCAGCAGCAGGCCTTTGAATTCACCCCTCCACTTT	CASSRPLNSPLHF
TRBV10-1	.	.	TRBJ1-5	TGCGCCAGCAAGCACACGGCGCCCCAGCATTTT	CASKHTAPQHF